This TCR beta chain was identified in a study of cytomegalovirus exposure and HLA in healthy donors. Germline-derived CDR1 and CDR2 are LNHNV and YYDKDF (reference sequence). The trim removed 3 bases at V and 2 bases at J, leaving 18 bases unmatched. This CDR3 is built from 19 residues. In the PCR, 60 Vbeta and 13 Jbeta primers were used. TCRdb keeps only in-frame clones here, not all; method: immunoSEQ multiplex PCR. The data show under 200,000 clones, 65% to 70% seen once. In this sample, this clone turned up a few times. This receptor was obtained from a woman aged 18-29 years in good health and CMV-seropositive. V and J are TRBV15 and TRBJ1-2; 7 bases align to TRBD1. Sequenced sample: PBMCs. CDR3 residues: CATSSNINEQGPTNYGYTF. In DNA form, the CDR3 reads TGTGCCACCAGCAGCAATATAAACGAACAGGGGCCAACCAACTATGGCTACACCTTC.